The 11 T cell receptor beta chains presented below share a single source sample, sequenced in a study of blood T cell repertoires in COVID-19. The repertoire was sequenced with immunoSEQ multiplex PCR; TCRdb's copy has only in-frame clones and lacks some. The sample lists about 89,000 clones, more than 65% occurring once. The sample taken for sequencing was peripheral blood. Receptors were obtained from a man between 65 and 79 years old with COVID-19, enrolled during active disease.

The chain carries TRBV25-1 and TRBJ1-2, with 9 bases fitting TRBD1. Germline assignment: CDR1 MGHDK and CDR2 SYGVNS. The trim removed 4 bases at V and 4 bases at J, leaving 13 bases unmatched. This CDR3 is built from 17 residues. The CDR3 loop is CASSGGTGKPNVYGYTF. In nucleotides, the CDR3 is TGTGCCAGCAGTGGAGGGACAGGGAAACCGAACGTCTATGGCTACACCTTC.

The chain employs TRBV7-3 and TRBJ2-5; 14 positions agree with TRBD2. J lost 5 bases, V lost 5 bases, and 7 bases had no gene match. Germline values: CDR1 SGHTA, CDR2 FQGTGA. The length of the CDR3 is 16 residues. The chain's CDR3 is CASSDTGLAGVETQYF. The DNA for the CDR3 is TGTGCCAGCAGCGACACGGGACTAGCGGGGGTGGAGACCCAGTACTTC.

The DNA for the CDR3 is TGTGCCAGTAGTATAAGGGGGCCAGGGGGCGAACAGTACTTC. It yields the protein CASSIRGPGGEQYF. The rearrangement links TRBV19 to TRBJ2-7, with TRBD1 identical over 8 bases. The V gene end was trimmed by 2 bases and the J gene end by 10 bases; junction bases not matched to a gene: 10. The CDR3 is 14 amino acids. Germline V lookup: CDR1 LNHDA, CDR2 SQIVND (reference sequence).

Only a few counts were recorded for this clone. The rearrangement uses TRBV11-2 and TRBJ1-3, with TRBD1 as a possible D gene (6 bases). CDR3 length: 16 residues. Trimming removed 5 bases from V and 4 bases from J, with 18 bases in between. The V gene's germline CDR1 is SGHAT and CDR2 FQNNGV. The CDR3 sequence is CASSMGHPTGGNTIYF. The CDR3 coding sequence is TGTGCCAGCAGCATGGGACACCCGACCGGGGGAAACACCATATATTTT. Supplemented by reference TRBV11-2 and TRBJ1-3, the full variable domain reads EAGVAQSPRYKIIEKRQSVAFWCNPISGHATLYWYQQILGQGPKLLIQFQNNGVVDDSQLPKDRFSAERLKGVDSTLKIQPAKLEDSAVYLCASSMGHPTGGNTIYFGEGSWLTVV.

This sequence joins TRBV6-6 and TRBJ2-7, with 11 nucleotides matching TRBD2. V shed 6 bases, J shed 4 bases, and the junction held 11 bases outside the gene matches. The CDR3 is 16 amino acids. CDR1 MNHNY and CDR2 SVGAGI come from the germline V gene (reference sequence). CDR3 in amino acids: CASRNSGGAGLYEQYF. Here the CDR3 DNA reads TGTGCCAGCAGAAATAGCGGGGGGGCAGGTTTGTACGAGCAGTACTTC.

The V gene is TRBV18, the J gene TRBJ1-4; TRBD1 is a possible D gene (6 bases). The CDR3 totals 14 residues. Germline V gene sequence: CDR1 KGHSH, CDR2 LQKENI. V lost 3 bases and J lost 2, with 7 bases in between. For the CDR3, the DNA is TGTGCCAGCTCACCCGGACAGACTAATGAAAAACTGTTTTTT. Its protein is CASSPGQTNEKLFF.

V and J are TRBV28 and TRBJ1-5; a weak D match, TRBD1 (6 bases). The germline gives CDR1 MDHEN, CDR2 SYDVKM. The CDR3 has 12 residues. Trimming pared 6 bases from V and 14 bases from J, leaving 17 bases between. CDR3 sequence (DNA): TGTGCCAGCAGACCAGGGGCGGGTAAAGAGCATTTT. This sequence encodes CASRPGAGKEHF.

V is TRBV6-5 and J is TRBJ2-3; 7 positions match TRBD1. Germline-derived CDR1 and CDR2 are MNHEY and SVGAGI. V shed 2 bases, J shed 1 base, and the junction held 3 bases outside the gene matches. The CDR3 is 15 residues long. CDR3 DNA: TGTGCCAGCAGTTACCTAGGACAGGGCACAGATACGCAGTATTTT. Amino acids: CASSYLGQGTDTQYF.

V usage is TRBV4-1 and J usage is TRBJ1-4; TRBD1 aligns across 12 bases. In germline, CDR1 is MGHRA, CDR2 YSYEKL. V shed 0 bases, J shed 8 bases, and the junction held 1 base outside the gene matches. This CDR3 comprises 15 residues. The CDR3 sequence is CASSQEGTGGEKLFF. The CDR3 region has the DNA TGCGCCAGCAGCCAAGAGGGGACAGGGGGCGAAAAACTGTTTTTT.

The genes are TRBV5-6 and TRBJ1-2, with D hard to call. CDR1 and CDR2 from the germline V gene are SGHDT and YYEEEE. Between the trimmed V and J ends, which lost 4 bases and 4 bases, there was a span of 20 bases. The CDR3 extends over 16 amino acids. The CDR3 DNA is TGTGCCAGCAGCACTATAAATGGGGAGAAGAGCTATGGCTACACCTTC. This translates into CASSTINGEKSYGYTF.

The chain links TRBV15 to TRBJ1-1; D may be TRBD1 (5 bases). CDR3 length: 15 amino acids. From germline, CDR1 is LNHNV and CDR2 YYDKDF (reference sequence). V was cut by 0 bases and J by 7 bases, with 15 bases left in between. CDR3 residues: CATSRDWGGRYEAFF. CDR3 sequence (DNA): TGTGCCACCAGCAGAGATTGGGGGGGACGCTATGAAGCTTTCTTT.